A selection of T cell receptor beta chains follows, all from one sample in a study of a mutant IDH1 vaccine in newly diagnosed glioma. Their antigen targets remain unknown. The assay was immunoSEQ multiplex PCR, and TCRdb's table has in-frame clones only and misses some. This table has about 56,000 clones, roughly nine tenths appearing once. The sample here was PBMCs, taken from a glioma patient whose treatment included an IDH1 peptide vaccine. The source is a man in his forties or fifties with glioma. Both conserved end residues are part of each CDR3. The D gene is left open where the match is weak. Where a row states a size, it is once, few, many or the class of an expanded clone; other rows omit it.

J: TRBJ2-1
D: -
size: -
V: TRBV14
DNA: TGTGCCAGCAGCCTCAGCTCAAATGAGCAGTTCTTC
CDR3: CASSLSSNEQFF

J: TRBJ2-1
D: TRBD2
size: -
V: TRBV4-1
DNA: TGCGCCAGCAGCCAAGTACTATCTAGCGGAACCTCTTCCTCCTACAATGAGCAGTTCTTC
CDR3: CASSQVLSSGTSSSYNEQFF

J: TRBJ2-7
D: -
size: -
V: TRBV7-8
DNA: TGTGCCAGCAGCTTAGGAGACTTATTCTACGAGCAGTACTTC
CDR3: CASSLGDLFYEQYF

J: TRBJ2-1
D: -
size: -
V: TRBV5-1
DNA: TGCGCCAGCAGCTTGGATCGAGGGGCCGATGAGCAGTTCTTC
CDR3: CASSLDRGADEQFF

J: TRBJ2-7
D: TRBD2
size: -
V: TRBV10-3
DNA: TGTGCCATCAGTGGGGGTAGCGGGTCTGTCTCCTACGAGCAGTACTTC
CDR3: CAISGGSGSVSYEQYF

J: TRBJ2-7
D: TRBD2
size: -
V: TRBV19
DNA: TGTGCCAGTAGTATAAGCGGTAGGGGCGGGAGCTCCTACGAGCAGTACTTC
CDR3: CASSISGRGGSSYEQYF

J: TRBJ1-2
D: -
size: -
V: TRBV7-9
DNA: TGTGCCAGCAGCCAATTTGGCGGGACAAGGACTATCTATGGCTACACCTTC
CDR3: CASSQFGGTRTIYGYTF

J: TRBJ2-1
D: TRBD2
size: -
V: TRBV4-2
DNA: TGTGCCAGCAGCCAGGGACTAGCGGATCCCAATGAGCAGTTCTTC
CDR3: CASSQGLADPNEQFF

J: TRBJ2-5
D: -
size: once
V: TRBV4-2
DNA: TGTGCCAGCAGACCCGCGGCAGGAGAGACCCAGTACTTC
CDR3: CASRPAAGETQYF

J: TRBJ2-3
D: -
size: -
V: TRBV5-1
DNA: TGCGCCAGCAGCTTGTCGGTCACAGATACGCAGTATTTT
CDR3: CASSLSVTDTQYF

J: TRBJ1-4
D: -
size: -
V: TRBV18
DNA: TGTGCCAGCTCCCCAAATTGGGCTGCAACTAATGAAAAACTGTTTTTT
CDR3: CASSPNWAATNEKLFF

J: TRBJ2-2
D: -
size: -
V: TRBV4-2
DNA: TGTGCCAGCAGCCAAGGGGTAGCGGCTAACACCGGGGAGCTGTTTTTT
CDR3: CASSQGVAANTGELFF

J: TRBJ1-2
D: TRBD1
size: -
V: TRBV7-2
DNA: TGTGCCAGCAGCTTAGTTGTAGGGGGCAATGGCTACACCTTC
CDR3: CASSLVVGGNGYTF

J: TRBJ2-7
D: -
size: -
V: TRBV6-6
DNA: TGTGCCAGCAACAGGGACACCGCCTACGAGCAGTACTTC
CDR3: CASNRDTAYEQYF

J: TRBJ1-2
D: -
size: -
V: TRBV28
DNA: TGTGCCAGCAGTTTTAACCCAGGTTATGGCTACACCTTC
CDR3: CASSFNPGYGYTF

J: TRBJ1-1
D: -
size: -
V: TRBV6-5
DNA: TGTGCCAGCAGTGACCCGTTCCGGGCTGAAGCTTTCTTT
CDR3: CASSDPFRAEAFF

J: TRBJ1-4
D: -
size: -
V: TRBV5-6
DNA: TGTGCCAGCAGCACGGGTGAAAAACTGTTTTTT
CDR3: CASSTGEKLFF

J: TRBJ2-5
D: -
size: -
V: TRBV7-2
DNA: TGTGCCAGCAGCCCAGATCAACTGAGACCAGAGACCCAGTACTTC
CDR3: CASSPDQLRPETQYF